This T cell receptor beta chain was obtained from a study of blood T cell repertoires in COVID-19. Background on the study: Samples came from the United States, Italy and Spain, spanning acute and convalescent COVID-19.

There are 13 residues in the CDR3. V trimming: 5 bases; J trimming: 6 bases; junction bases outside the gene matches: 3. Sequenced by immunoSEQ multiplex PCR; TCRdb stores in-frame clones only, minus some. This sample yields tens of thousands of clones, of which about 86% are seen a single time; 10% to 15% belongs to the top ten. This rearrangement joins TRBV12-3 or TRBV12-4 to TRBJ2-2; 7 nucleotides agree with TRBD2. The clonotype comes from a human donor in a cohort sampled during active COVID-19. Sequences were obtained from peripheral blood. DNA for the CDR3: TGTGCCAGCAGTCCAGCGGGGTCCGGGGAGCTGTTTTTT. This codes for CASSPAGSGELFF.